The present T cell receptor beta chain was sequenced within a study of cytomegalovirus exposure and HLA in healthy donors. Germline V gene sequence: CDR1 SGHRS, CDR2 YFSETQ. This CDR3 region has 17 residues. V shed 3 bases and J 6 bases; nucleotides not matched to a gene: 12. The table came from immunoSEQ multiplex PCR; TCRdb's copy has only in-frame clones and leaves some out. The table lists 110,000 to 150,000 clones, over 90% of them singletons, with 1.5% to 2% in the top ten. The receptor was derived from a man aged 18-30 years in good health and CMV-seropositive. Sequencing was performed on PBMCs. V gene TRBV5-1 combines with J gene TRBJ2-3, with TRBD2 identical over 11 bases. The CDR3 spells CASSSRIAGGAGDTQYF. DNA for the CDR3: TGCGCCAGCAGCTCCCGAATAGCGGGGGGGGCCGGCGATACGCAGTATTTT.